This TCR beta chain was sequenced for a study of regulatory T cells in long-lasting Graves disease (dated by TCRdb to about 2021). General notes on the study: Antithyroid drugs had been taken for less than 3 months by newly diagnosed Graves' disease patients. The study took place in China and was registered as a clinical trial. This study used TCR sequencing and RNA sequencing of peripheral blood to compare persistent Graves' disease patients against newly diagnosed Graves' disease patients. TCR sequencing covered roughly 13 persistent and roughly 20 newly diagnosed Graves' disease patients, 33 samples in total.

Library method: multiplex PCR. The data were produced on an Illumina HiSeq 4000. iRepertoire HTBI primers and Arm-PCR amplification of CDR3 regions were used to construct TCR beta libraries. Before sequencing, the PCR products underwent gel purification. In the original analysis: Gene usage analysis of CDR3 amino acid clonotypes relied on the roughly 60 TRBV and 13 to 15 TRBJ segments identified across samples. Filtered high-quality paired reads were merged into contigs using COPE and FqMerger. BLAST was used to align contigs to IMGT TRBV, TRBD and TRBJ reference genes, with CDR3 defined following IMGT. Any clonotype with a frequency above 0.1% was classified as a highly expanded clone. Repertoire diversity was measured by Shannon entropy, and V-J evenness by the Gini coefficient. A clonotype found in more than one individual was treated as public. TCRdb applied fastp at Q25 and MiXCR to the public reads, then kept only in-frame beta chains. When rows share a CDR3 protein, they turn into one entry using the most common DNA and genes. TCRdb assigned the V and J calls; the authors' analysis was not used. The sample profile shows under 800,000 distinct CDR3 sequences; roughly 15% of them were found once. The ten largest clones add up to under 20% of the sample.

The study at large found these results: Sequencing and analysis were limited to the TCR beta chain. Patients with persistent disease shared more public clonotypes (around 3,000) than newly diagnosed patients did (approximately 990). Persistent disease showed preferential use of TRBV28, TRBJ1-2 and TRBJ2-5, whereas newly diagnosed disease favored TRBV20-1 and TRBJ2-1. Persistent Graves' disease patients showed lower TCR Shannon entropy and fewer highly expanded clones than newly diagnosed patients, suggesting clonal expansion. As a limitation, the authors acknowledged that the small sample size may reduce accuracy. Because the primary lesion, thyroid tissue, could not be accessed, the study looked at peripheral blood alone.

CDR1 and CDR2 are drawn from the germline V gene (reference sequence): LNHDA, SQIVND. V lost 10 bases and J lost 2 bases; the stretch between them is 15 bases long. CDR3 length: 14 amino acids, cysteine to phenylalanine. Just CDR3 DNA is preserved here, 42 bases in frame from base 1. Sample time point, as interpreted from the label and publication: newly diagnosed GD, antithyroid drugs for less than 3 months. For both TCR sequencing and RNA sequencing, RNA was extracted from PBMCs in TRIzol. The diagnosis of Graves' disease was made according to American Thyroid Association guidelines. Recruitment of patients was carried out at an endocrinology department in Xi'an, China. From each patient, about 9 milliliters of peripheral blood was collected into an EDTA anticoagulant tube. Ficoll Paque Plus density gradient separation was used to isolate PBMCs, and no further T cell sorting was done. An Agilent 2100 Bioanalyzer and agarose gel were used to check RNA quality, while a NanoDrop 2000 measured RNA concentration.

A note on this clonotype: Its recognized antigen is unknown. One base away there is no much larger clone; base qualities are not given.

A further study also used this sample, focusing on T cells in Graves' hyperthyroidism and ophthalmopathy. Per the second study: Stable Graves' hyperthyroidism was defined as the absence of progression to ophthalmopathy over 18 months of follow-up. Hyperthyroidism patients were aged 18 to 65 years and newly diagnosed, with disease duration of less than 2 months. The study excluded patients with uncontrolled infections, other autoimmune diseases, pregnancy or lactation. Diagnoses relied on clinical symptoms, serum thyroxine and TRAb, thyroid ultrasound and orbital computed tomography. The TCR CDR3 was subjected to a first round of RT-PCR using the HTBI primer set and the Qiagen OneStep RT-PCR kit. Most expanded thyroid clonotypes (frequency above 0.001) were also found in blood, which suggests that blood repertoires may mirror thyroid immune responses. Ophthalmopathy was separated from stable hyperthyroidism by a 13 V-J signature model, with over 85% sensitivity and about 81% specificity obtained in cross-validation and 80%/75% obtained in testing. In validation, progression to ophthalmopathy was predicted by the model with around 70% sensitivity and 72% to 85% specificity, a median of approximately 6.5 months before onset. TCR V-J signatures able to tell the groups apart were searched for in a discovery cohort of 100 or so patients, of whom more than 40 had Graves' ophthalmopathy and under 65 had stable Graves' hyperthyroidism. An independent validation cohort of about 20 hyperthyroidism patients and over 15 patients who later progressed to ophthalmopathy tested prospective prediction of ophthalmopathy. The 100 discovery patients were divided at random into training and test sets in a 7:3 ratio. In addition, the study compared T-cell repertoires in thyroid tissue and in blood from roughly six Graves' hyperthyroidism patients. After blood sampling, hyperthyroidism patients were treated with methimazole at a starting dose of 30 mg daily, and ophthalmopathy patients were treated with high-dose intravenous methylprednisolone. Libraries were constructed in a second round of multiplex PCR, after which size selection and purification were carried out. Libraries were sequenced paired-end with 100 bp reads on an Illumina HiSeq2000. SOAPnuke was used to process the raw data, throwing out any read that contained adapters or uncalled bases, had a mean Phred below 15, or lacked an exact constant-primer or identifier match. High-quality paired reads were merged with COPE v1.2.5, and unique nucleotide sequences were defined as clonotypes. Clonotypes were aligned to IMGT TRBV, TRBD and TRBJ reference segments using MiTCR v1.1. The analysis included only V-J combinations with a frequency above 0.0001, which together covered around 99% of the repertoires. The TCS score was defined as F50 (clonal expansion) divided by E x V (chaos), with BLOSUM62-based TCRdist calculated between CDR3 peptides within each V-J. Welch's t-statistics and random forest reduced fewer than 600 V-J features to around 14, which were used in a naive Bayes classifier (R e1071). Sample size was not statistically predetermined, and investigators were not blinded to group allocation. TCR Vbeta CDR3 sequencing of 120 to 150 peripheral blood samples (over 40 ophthalmopathy, roughly 74 hyperthyroidism and roughly 17 progressor patients) is reported in the paper.

Recombination linked TRBV19 to TRBJ2-1, with the D gene not confidently named. This clonotype was obtained from a woman younger than 45 with Graves disease. Donor details come from another sample of the same person, matched by shared clones. The sequencing here drew on peripheral blood mononuclear cells (PBMCs), taken at new diagnosis, from a patient treated with antithyroid drugs. The nucleotide sequence is TGTGCCACCCGTCTCGACCATACCTACAATGAGCAGTTCTTC. Protein translation: CATRLDHTYNEQFF.